These 21 T cell receptor beta chains originate from one sample sequenced in a study of cytomegalovirus exposure and HLA in healthy donors (TCRdb year 2017). The method was the immunoSEQ multiplex PCR assay. A mixture of 60 forward primers for TCR Vbeta segments and 13 reverse primers for TCR Jbeta segments was used in the multiplex PCR. Drawn from immuneACCESS, this table holds only the in-frame rearrangements with V and J called that TCRdb kept. Clones are partly lost; checked studies trace under half to an unresolved V gene and leave the rest unexplained. The sample contains about 55,000 clones, approximately 80% of them found a single time. The ten largest make up approximately 1.3% of the sample. Sequenced material: PBMCs. The source of these receptors is a female donor in good health and CMV-seronegative.

The V and J genes are TRBV9 and TRBJ1-5; 10 bases line up with TRBD1. This CDR3 contains 15 residues. The V gene end was trimmed by 5 bases and the J gene end by 15 bases; junction bases not matched to a gene: 17. Germline V gene lookup returns CDR1 SGDLS and CDR2 YYNGEE. In DNA form, the CDR3 reads TGTGCCAGCAGTCCCGAACCGGGACAGGGGCCCCCTCGGCATTTT. Encoded protein: CASSPEPGQGPPRHF.

A remark on this clone: A junction end diverges from the germline sequence, so it may reflect a read error. Other DNA sequences of this sample code for an identical CDR3. The chain combines TRBV7-7 with TRBJ2-1, with TRBD2 matching over 7 bases. The CDR3 has 15 amino acids. Germline V lookup: CDR1 SSHAT, CDR2 FNYEAQ (reference sequence). CDR3 in DNA: TGCGCTAGCAGCTACGGACTAGGGTCCCACAATGAGCAGTTCTTC. This encodes CASSYGLGSHNEQFF.

The chain couples TRBV27 to TRBJ1-1; 8 nucleotides align to TRBD1. Germline V lookup: CDR1 MNHEY, CDR2 SMNVEV (reference sequence). The CDR3 contains 15 residues. Unmatched junction bases numbered 5, after V lost 0 bases and J lost 5 bases. CDR3 sequence (DNA): TGTGCCAGCAGTTTATCGACAGGGGCAAGGACTGAAGCTTTCTTT. Translated: CASSLSTGARTEAFF.

This clone has only a few counts. This chain connects TRBV5-1 to TRBJ2-1; 9 bases match TRBD1. The CDR3 contains 17 residues. Trimming cost V 4 bases and J 4 bases; bases outside gene matches: 12. CDR1 and CDR2 (germline): SGHRS, YFSETQ. This chain's CDR3 is CASSTGTGMGGYNEQFF. CDR3 coding DNA: TGCGCCAGCAGCACAGGGACAGGGATGGGTGGTTACAATGAGCAGTTCTTC. The variable domain in full, with the rest retrieved from reference TRBV5-1 and TRBJ2-1, is KAGVTQTPRYLIKTRGQQVTLSCSPISGHRSVSWYQQTPGQGLQFLFEYFSETQRNKGNFPGRFSGRQFSNSRSEMNVSTLELGDSALYLCASSTGTGMGGYNEQFFGPGTRLTVL.

The V gene is TRBV7-3, the J gene TRBJ1-4; D unresolved. Germline V gives CDR1 SGHTA, CDR2 FQGTGA. CDR3 length equals 16 residues. With 5 bases removed from V and 3 bases from J, the gap between germline ends came to 16 bases. The CDR3 is CASSPGRGLPNEKLFF. DNA for the CDR3: TGTGCCAGCAGCCCTGGCCGTGGACTGCCTAATGAAAAACTGTTTTTT. Variable domain in full (rest from reference TRBV7-3 and TRBJ1-4): GAGVSQTPSNKVTEKGKYVELRCDPISGHTALYWYRQSLGQGPEFLIYFQGTGAADDSGLPNDRFFAVRPEGSVSTLKIQRTERGDSAVYLCASSPGRGLPNEKLFFGSGTQLSVL.

This chain connects TRBV2 to TRBJ2-2, with D uncertain. From germline, CDR1 is SNHLY and CDR2 FYNNEI. This CDR3 spans 12 amino acids. The V and J ends lost 5 bases and 7 bases respectively, with 8 bases between them. CDR3 coding DNA: TGTGCCAGCAGTCTAGAACTCGGGGAGCTGTTTTTT. The encoded protein is CASSLELGELFF.

This chain joins TRBV6-6 and TRBJ1-5; TRBD1 matches at 9 bases. CDR1 is MNHNY, CDR2 SVGAGI, per germline (reference sequence). CDR3 length: 15 residues. Germline trimming cut 6 bases from V and 7 bases from J; bases unmatched to any gene: 10. The CDR3: CASSHPDRGKQPQHF. The CDR3 bases are TGTGCCAGCAGCCACCCCGACAGGGGGAAACAGCCCCAGCATTTT.

This sequence joins TRBV27 and TRBJ2-1, with 11 bases fitting TRBD2. Germline lookup yields CDR1 MNHEY and CDR2 SMNVEV (reference sequence). Trimming at V came to 6 bases and at J to 5 bases, leaving 15 bases not matched to a gene. CDR3 length: 18 amino acids. In DNA form, the CDR3 reads TGTGCCAGCAGAGTTTGGGCTAGCGGGGGGACCGGGAACAATGAGCAGTTCTTC. Translated, it gives CASRVWASGGTGNNEQFF.

V and J are TRBV5-1 and TRBJ1-4; no clear D. Germline values: CDR1 SGHRS, CDR2 YFSETQ. The CDR3 runs to 14 residues. V was shortened by 6 bases and J by 5 bases, with 14 bases between the two germline ends. The CDR3 loop reads CASNGDGKNEKLFF. CDR3 DNA sequence: TGCGCCAGCAACGGAGACGGAAAAAATGAAAAACTGTTTTTT.

The V call is TRBV19, the J call TRBJ2-5; 11 bases are a match to TRBD2. Germline CDR1 reads LNHDA; CDR2 reads SQIVND (reference sequence). V shed 3 bases and J 5 bases; nucleotides not matched to a gene: 5. This CDR3 region has 15 residues. Written as DNA, the CDR3 is TGTGCCAGTAGTATCCCTAGCGGGGGGTCCGAGACCCAGTACTTC. Encoded protein: CASSIPSGGSETQYF.

This sequence joins TRBV7-6 and TRBJ1-3; D unresolved. From germline, CDR1 is SGHVS and CDR2 FNYEAQ. Trimming cost V 6 bases and J 0 bases, with 12 bases left between them. The CDR3 is made up of 15 amino acids. CDR3 DNA: TGTGCCAGCAGTTTAACAGCATTCTCTGGAAACACCATATATTTT. Translated, it gives CASSLTAFSGNTIYF.

The V gene is TRBV6-6, the J gene TRBJ1-2; unclear D gene. This CDR3 spans 13 amino acids. With 2 bases removed from V and 6 bases from J, the gap between germline ends came to 10 bases. Per germline, CDR1 MNHNY and CDR2 SVGAGI (reference sequence). The CDR3 spells CASSYDTWDGYTF. The CDR3 region has the DNA TGTGCCAGCAGTTACGACACGTGGGATGGCTACACCTTC.

Concerning this clone: The junction differs from germline at one of its ends, possibly a read error. The sample holds other DNA sequences that translate to the same CDR3. The chain carries TRBV4-1 and TRBJ2-7; tentatively, D is TRBD2 (6 bases). Germline V gene data show CDR1 as MGHRA and CDR2 as YSYEKL. The length of the CDR3 is 16 residues. CDR3 sequence: CASSQTLRDGSYEQYF. Here the CDR3 DNA reads TGCGCCAGCAGCCAAACGCTGCGGGATGGCTCCTACGAACAGTACTTC.

The chain couples TRBV5-6 to TRBJ1-1, with D possibly TRBD1 on 5 matching bases. CDR1 is SGHDT and CDR2 is YYEEEE in the germline V gene. Deletions cut 1 base from V and 5 bases from J, with 15 bases between. This CDR3 region has 15 residues. The CDR3 bases are TGTGCCAGCAGCTTGCGTGAGGCAGGGTCAACTGAAGCTTTCTTT. As protein: CASSLREAGSTEAFF. Variable domain in full (rest from reference TRBV5-6 and TRBJ1-1): DAGVTQSPTHLIKTRGQQVTLRCSPKSGHDTVSWYQQALGQGPQFIFQYYEEEERQRGNFPDRFSGHQFPNYSSELNVNALLLGDSALYLCASSLREAGSTEAFFGQGTRLTVV.

The chain uses TRBV5-6 and TRBJ2-7; D unresolved. The germline V and J ends were trimmed by 0 bases and 3 bases, with 4 bases remaining between them. The CDR3 contains 12 residues. In germline, CDR1 is SGHDT, CDR2 YYEEEE. CDR3 DNA: TGTGCCAGCAGCTTGGAGAGCTACGAGCAGTACTTC. Protein product: CASSLESYEQYF.

This chain joins TRBV7-3 and TRBJ1-1; D might be TRBD1 (5 bases). V lost 4 bases, J lost 4 bases, and 16 bases lay in between. Germline lookup yields CDR1 SGHTA and CDR2 FQGTGA. The CDR3 runs 15 residues. The CDR3 is CASSSKRGGGTEAFF. The CDR3 bases are TGTGCCAGCAGCTCTAAAAGGGGTGGCGGCACTGAAGCTTTCTTT.

The CDR3 DNA reads as TGTGCCAGCAGTTCCCCGGGACAGCAAGAGACCCAGTACTTC. It translates to CASSSPGQQETQYF. The gene calls are TRBV7-3 and TRBJ2-5; 7 nucleotides match TRBD1. The V segment lost 6 bases and the J segment 2 bases; nucleotides outside the gene matches: 6. The germline V gene encodes CDR1 SGHTA and CDR2 FQGTGA. The CDR3 covers 14 residues.

This clone has only one observation. The rearrangement uses TRBV30 and TRBJ2-1, with D hard to call. Trimming pared 2 bases from V and 4 bases from J, leaving 9 bases between. The germline CDR1 and CDR2 sequences are GTSNPN and SVGIG (reference sequence). The CDR3 spans 13 residues. For the CDR3, the DNA is TGTGCCTGGAGTACGACTGATTACAATGAGCAGTTCTTC. Translated: CAWSTTDYNEQFF.

The rearrangement uses TRBV18 and TRBJ1-6; D not resolved. The CDR3 length is 15 residues. Trimming pared 0 bases from V and 2 bases from J, leaving 5 bases between. Per germline, CDR1 KGHSH and CDR2 LQKENI. The chain's CDR3 is CASSPPGTYNSPLHF. As DNA, the CDR3 is TGTGCCAGCTCACCACCGGGCACCTATAATTCACCCCTCCACTTT.

This clone was detected once. Other DNA sequences of this sample code for an identical CDR3. The chain has TRBV15 and TRBJ1-5, with D unclear. Trimming left V 0 bases short and J 7 bases short, with 7 bases between. Germline V lookup: CDR1 LNHNV, CDR2 YYDKDF (reference sequence). There are 13 residues in the CDR3. CDR3 bases: TGTGCCACCAGCAGAGACGAGGGCCAGCCCCAGCATTTT. It is translated as CATSRDEGQPQHF.

This clone occurred a few times. At the DNA level, this CDR3 is encoded by other sequences in the same sample as well. This rearrangement joins TRBV11-2 to TRBJ1-4, with D unclear. V lost 3 bases and J lost 0, with 5 bases in between. CDR3 size: 14 residues. Germline V gives CDR1 SGHAT, CDR2 FQNNGV. The CDR3 DNA reads as TGTGCCAGCAGCTTGAGTGCAACTAATGAAAAACTGTTTTTT. Translating gives CASSLSATNEKLFF.